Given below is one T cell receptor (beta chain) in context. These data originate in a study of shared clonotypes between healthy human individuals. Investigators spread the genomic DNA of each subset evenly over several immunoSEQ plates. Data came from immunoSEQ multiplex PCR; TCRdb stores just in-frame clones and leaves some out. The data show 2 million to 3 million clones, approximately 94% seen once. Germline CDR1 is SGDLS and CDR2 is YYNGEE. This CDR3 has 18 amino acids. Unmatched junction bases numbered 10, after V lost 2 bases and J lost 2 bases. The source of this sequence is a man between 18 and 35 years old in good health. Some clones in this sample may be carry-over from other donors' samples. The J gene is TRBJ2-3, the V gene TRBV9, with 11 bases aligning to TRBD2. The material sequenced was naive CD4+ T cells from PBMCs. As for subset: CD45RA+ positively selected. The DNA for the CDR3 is TGTGCCAGCAGCGTGGGGCTAGCGGGAGGAGGGGCCACAGATACGCAGTATTTT. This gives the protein CASSVGLAGGGATDTQYF.